This T cell receptor (beta chain) was captured in a study of monozygotic twins with inflammatory bowel disease. The germline V gene has CDR1 DFQATT and CDR2 SNEGSKA (reference sequence). The CDR3 loop spans 13 amino acids. The unique tags termed UMIs, each holding a 6-nucleotide sample barcode, were added by means of template switching. TCRdb reanalyzed the 5' RACE reads and collapses them to one entry per CDR3 protein, without DNA. The specimen's table records fewer than 350,000 distinct CDR3 sequences. The receptor's source is a human donor with ulcerative colitis or Crohn's disease, or a healthy co-twin of an affected twin (not recorded which). The sample consisted of blood. The genes are TRBV20-1 and TRBJ2-1; TCRdb selects TRBD2, and the lack of DNA leaves this call unchecked. CDR3 protein: CSAKAGGDNEQFF.